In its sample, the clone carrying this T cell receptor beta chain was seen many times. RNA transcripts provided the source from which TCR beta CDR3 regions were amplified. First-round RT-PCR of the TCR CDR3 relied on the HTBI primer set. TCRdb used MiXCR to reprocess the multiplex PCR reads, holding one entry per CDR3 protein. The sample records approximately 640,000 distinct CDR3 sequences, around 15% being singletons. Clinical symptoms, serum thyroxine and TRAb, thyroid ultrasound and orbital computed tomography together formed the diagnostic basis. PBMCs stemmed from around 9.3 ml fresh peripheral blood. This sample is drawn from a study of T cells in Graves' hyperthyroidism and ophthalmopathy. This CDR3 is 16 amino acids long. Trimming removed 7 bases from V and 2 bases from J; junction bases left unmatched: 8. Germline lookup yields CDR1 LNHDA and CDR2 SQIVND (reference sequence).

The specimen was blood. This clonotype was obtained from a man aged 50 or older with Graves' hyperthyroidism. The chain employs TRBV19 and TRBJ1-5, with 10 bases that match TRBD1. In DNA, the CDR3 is TGTGCCAGTACCGAGACAGGGGGCTCGGGCAATCAGCCCCAGCATTTT. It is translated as CASTETGGSGNQPQHF.